This T cell receptor (beta chain) originates from a study of CD8 T cells in Susac syndrome. RNA amounts of 0.5 to 1 ug underwent reverse transcription with random hexamers. From the immunoSEQ multiplex PCR reads, TCRdb called clonotypes with MiXCR, one entry per CDR3 protein. This table has around 200,000 distinct CDR3 sequences, roughly 94% appearing once. Broader study findings: The authors acknowledged that the study's TCR sequencing and HLA analysis involved relatively few individuals.

V lost 0 bases, J lost 7 bases, and 7 bases lay in between. Germline assignment: CDR1 GTSNPN and CDR2 SVGIG (reference sequence). The CDR3 is made up of 12 amino acids. Points on this clonotype: What it binds is not known.

The T cells that were sequenced for TCR beta were CD8+ and CD4+ cells from blood. Bulk CD8+ and CD4+ cells came from magnetic negative isolation; CD8+ TEMRA by FACS. The V gene is TRBV30, the J gene TRBJ2-4; perhaps TRBD2 as D (5 bases). What was sequenced was CD4+ T cells from PBMCs. The TCR sequence derives from a human donor with multiple sclerosis. CDR3: CAWSVTRNIQYF. For the CDR3, the DNA is TGTGCCTGGAGTGTTACTAGGAACATTCAGTACTTC.